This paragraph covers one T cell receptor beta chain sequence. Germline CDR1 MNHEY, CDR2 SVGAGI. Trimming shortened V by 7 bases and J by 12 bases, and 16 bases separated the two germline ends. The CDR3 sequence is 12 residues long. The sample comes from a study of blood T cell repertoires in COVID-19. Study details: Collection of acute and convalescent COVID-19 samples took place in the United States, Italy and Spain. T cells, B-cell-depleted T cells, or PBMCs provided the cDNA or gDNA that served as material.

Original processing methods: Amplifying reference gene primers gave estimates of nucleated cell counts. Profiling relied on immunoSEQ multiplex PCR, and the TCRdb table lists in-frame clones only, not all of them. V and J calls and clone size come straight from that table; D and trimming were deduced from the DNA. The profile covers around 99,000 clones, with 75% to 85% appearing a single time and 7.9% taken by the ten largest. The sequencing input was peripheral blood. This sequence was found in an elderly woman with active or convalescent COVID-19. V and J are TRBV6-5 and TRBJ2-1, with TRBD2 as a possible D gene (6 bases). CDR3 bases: TGTGCCAGCAACAACCCGGGACTTGTGCAGTTCTTC. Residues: CASNNPGLVQFF.